Each of the 19 T cell receptor beta chains below was sequenced from the same sample in a study of blood T cell repertoires in COVID-19. The method was immunoSEQ multiplex PCR; TCRdb's version includes in-frame clones alone and lacks a portion of them. Among 100,000 to 150,000 clones, around 87% were seen once, and the ten largest hold approximately 8%. Sequencing was done on a sample of peripheral blood. All receptors derive from a man between 45 and 60 years old with acute or convalescent COVID-19.

This clone was detected only once. V is TRBV29-1 and J is TRBJ1-1, with 7 bases aligning to TRBD1. The CDR3 spans 14 residues. V was pared by 5 bases and J by 1 base, with 7 bases of the junction left unmatched. The germline gives CDR1 SQVTM, CDR2 ANQGSEA. The CDR3 is CSVRTGEANTEAFF. The DNA of the CDR3 is TGCAGCGTTCGAACAGGGGAGGCGAACACTGAAGCTTTCTTT. Full variable domain (rest looked up from reference TRBV29-1 and TRBJ1-1): SAVISQKPSRDICQRGTSLTIQCQVDSQVTMMFWYRQQPGQSLTLIATANQGSEATYESGFVIDKFPISRPNLTFSTLTVSNMSPEDSSIYLCSVRTGEANTEAFFGQGTRLTVV.

This sequence joins TRBV5-5 and TRBJ2-2; TRBD2 might be the D (6 bases). The germline gives CDR1 SGHKS, CDR2 YYEKEE (reference sequence). The ends were cut back, 7 bases at V and 3 bases at J, with 19 bases in the middle. The CDR3 is 16 amino acids. The DNA for the CDR3 is TGTGCCAGCCTCCGTGGACCGGGAGTCGACACCGGGGAGCTGTTTTTT. Its translation: CASLRGPGVDTGELFF.

V and J are TRBV28 and TRBJ1-1, with D perhaps matching TRBD1 (5 bases). Germline lookup yields CDR1 MDHEN and CDR2 SYDVKM. This CDR3 is built from 13 residues. V was pared by 3 bases and J by 3 bases, with 8 bases between. CDR3 DNA: TGTGCCAGCAGTTTGGGAGGGGACACTGAAGCTTTCTTT. This gives the protein CASSLGGDTEAFF.

This clone was found once. The rearrangement links TRBV14 to TRBJ2-5; a weak D match, TRBD1 (6 bases). CDR1 is SGHDN and CDR2 is FVKESK in the germline V gene. The V and J ends lost 2 bases and 4 bases respectively, with 17 bases between them. CDR3 size: 16 residues. The DNA for the CDR3 is TGTGCCAGCAGCCAATTCGGGACACCCGTCCGAGAGACCCAGTACTTC. It translates to CASSQFGTPVRETQYF.

V gene TRBV30 combines with J gene TRBJ1-3, with D perhaps TRBD1 (5 bases). The CDR3 is 15 residues long. CDR1 and CDR2 from the germline V gene are GTSNPN and SVGIG (reference sequence). The V gene lost 0 bases and the J gene lost 2 bases, with 11 bases spanning the gap. CDR3 residues: CAWSVRAGTGNTIYF. The DNA for the CDR3 is TGTGCCTGGAGTGTACGGGCAGGGACTGGAAACACCATATATTTT. Using reference TRBV30 and TRBJ1-3 for the parts outside the CDR3, the full variable domain is SQTIHQWPATLVQPVGSPLSLECTVEGTSNPNLYWYRQAAGRGLQLLFYSVGIGQISSEVPQNLSASRPQDRQFILSSKKLLLSDSGFYLCAWSVRAGTGNTIYFGEGSWLTVV.

The genes are TRBV5-1 and TRBJ2-7; D remains unclear. The length of the CDR3 is 14 residues. Germline V lookup: CDR1 SGHRS, CDR2 YFSETQ. Trimming removed 1 base from V and 0 bases from J, with 8 bases in between. The CDR3 region is CASSLMANSYEQYF. The DNA for the CDR3 is TGCGCCAGCAGCTTGATGGCCAACTCCTACGAGCAGTACTTC.

The sample holds one count of this clone. The chain recombines TRBV11-2 with TRBJ2-7; no definite D call. V gave up 5 bases and J gave up 2 bases, with 19 bases separating them. The germline CDR1 and CDR2 sequences are SGHAT and FQNNGV. CDR3 length: 16 amino acids. The CDR3 is CASSPARGRATYEQYF. For the CDR3, the DNA is TGTGCCAGCAGCCCCGCCCGCGGTAGAGCGACCTACGAGCAGTACTTC.

The table lists this clone with a count of one. J is TRBJ1-1 and V is TRBV7-9, with D possibly being TRBD1 (5 bases). The length of the CDR3 is 15 residues. The V end was cut by 4 bases, the J end by 3 bases, with 15 bases between. Per germline, CDR1 SEHNR and CDR2 FQNEAQ (reference sequence). Written as DNA, the CDR3 is TGTGCCAGCAGCTATTCGACAGCGGGACACACTGAAGCTTTCTTT. As protein: CASSYSTAGHTEAFF.

This chain connects TRBV4-1 to TRBJ2-5; 11 bases agree with TRBD2. CDR3 size: 18 residues. Germline V CDR1 and CDR2: MGHRA, YSYEKL. Unmatched junction bases numbered 12, after V lost 1 base and J lost 5 bases. CDR3 in amino acids: CASSQGRLAGGIGETQYF. CDR3 coding DNA: TGCGCCAGCAGCCAAGGAAGGCTAGCGGGAGGCATCGGGGAGACCCAGTACTTC.

The chain couples TRBV18 to TRBJ2-3; D ambiguous. CDR3 length equals 12 residues. The germline V and J ends were trimmed by 2 bases and 4 bases, with 4 bases remaining between them. Germline V gene sequence: CDR1 KGHSH, CDR2 LQKENI. Written as DNA, the CDR3 is TGTGCCAGCTCACCAACTCCAGATACGCAGTATTTT. This encodes CASSPTPDTQYF.

V usage is TRBV3-1 (or the pseudogene TRBV3-2) and J usage is TRBJ2-3; TRBD1 is a possible D gene (5 bases). The V end lost 2 bases, the J end lost 0 bases, and 12 bases lay between the germline ends. This CDR3 comprises 16 residues. Germline V gives CDR1 LGHDT, CDR2 YNNKEL (reference sequence). The CDR3 nucleotides are TGTGCCAGCAGCCAACCGACAGCATCTAGCACAGATACGCAGTATTTT. Translated, it gives CASSQPTASSTDTQYF.

This clone was recorded once. J is TRBJ1-3 and V is TRBV9; D unresolved. Between the trimmed V and J ends, which lost 3 bases and 4 bases, there was a span of 11 bases. Germline CDR1 is SGDLS and CDR2 is YYNGEE. The CDR3 contains 14 residues. The CDR3 loop reads CASSEGAGGNTIYF. The CDR3 DNA follows: TGTGCCAGCAGCGAAGGCGCGGGAGGAAACACCATATATTTT.

The V gene is TRBV5-1, the J gene TRBJ2-1; TRBD2 agrees at 9 bases. The length of the CDR3 is 15 residues. V dropped 4 bases and J dropped 7; count of bases not matched to a gene: 9. The germline gives CDR1 SGHRS, CDR2 YFSETQ. The CDR3 is CASSPIAGVANEQFF. The DNA for the CDR3 is TGCGCCAGCAGCCCAATAGCGGGAGTGGCAAATGAGCAGTTCTTC.

The chain links TRBV18 to TRBJ1-1, with D possibly matching TRBD1 (5 bases). The CDR3 sequence is 15 residues long. Germline lookup yields CDR1 KGHSH and CDR2 LQKENI. Trimming took off 6 bases at V and 1 base at J, with 15 bases between the two ends. The DNA for the CDR3 is TGTGCCAGCTCGAGGAGGGGTGATCCGAACACTGAAGCTTTCTTT. Translated: CASSRRGDPNTEAFF.

This clone was picked up a small number of times. The chain combines TRBV7-2 with TRBJ2-7; TRBD2 aligns across 11 bases. CDR1 and CDR2 from the germline V gene are SGHTA and FQGNSA. V shed 5 bases and J 3 bases; nucleotides not matched to a gene: 12. This CDR3 is 17 amino acids long. DNA of the CDR3: TGTGCCAGCAGCCGCATAACGGGACTAGCGGCATACTACGAGCAGTACTTC. It codes for CASSRITGLAAYYEQYF.

J is TRBJ2-1 and V is TRBV24-1; 11 bases agree with TRBD2. The length of the CDR3 is 20 residues. Germline V CDR1 and CDR2: KGHDR, SFDVKD. V was clipped by 1 base and J by 5 bases; unmatched bases: 15. The CDR3 spells CATSDLDIVLAGGPDNEQFF. As DNA, the CDR3 is TGTGCCACCAGTGATTTAGATATAGTGTTAGCGGGAGGGCCGGACAATGAGCAGTTCTTC.

The chain combines TRBV24-1 with TRBJ2-1, with unresolved D. Germline loops: CDR1 KGHDR, CDR2 SFDVKD. CDR3 length equals 15 residues. Trimming took 1 base from V and 8 from J, leaving 14 bases between them. As DNA, the CDR3 is TGTGCCACCAGTGATTTTCGGGTGACTGGCGATGAGCAGTTCTTC. It specifies CATSDFRVTGDEQFF.

The chain is built from TRBV11-2 and TRBJ2-3; 13 bases align to TRBD2. V was clipped by 5 bases and J by 0 bases; unmatched bases: 5. Germline V lookup: CDR1 SGHAT, CDR2 FQNNGV. The CDR3 covers 17 residues. CDR3 sequence reads: CASSPGLAGASTDTQYF. CDR3 sequence (DNA): TGTGCCAGCAGCCCTGGACTAGCGGGGGCGAGCACAGATACGCAGTATTTT.

The chain has TRBV5-1 and TRBJ1-3; perhaps TRBD1 as D (6 bases). The germline CDR1 and CDR2 sequences are SGHRS and YFSETQ. The CDR3 covers 15 residues. V lost 7 bases to trimming and J lost 4 bases, with 18 bases between them. In DNA, the CDR3 is TGCGCCAGCGGCGAACGGGACATGCCGGGAAACACCATATATTTT. It encodes CASGERDMPGNTIYF.